This TCR beta chain was sequenced in a study of lymphopenia after photon versus proton radiotherapy (dated by TCRdb to between 2018 and 2021). About the investigation overall: The immunological effects of photon versus proton radiation therapy were compared in patients with gastrointestinal tumors who developed high-grade lymphopenia. The goal of the study was to describe how the two radiation modalities differ in their effects on the immune system. The cohort comprised more than 15 patients with gastrointestinal tumors who received either photon or proton therapy and then developed lymphopenia.

On the study overall, not on this receptor specifically: Relative stability during treatment was observed in proton-treated patients, whereas loss of naive T cells and TCR diversity and gain of effector/memory populations were observed in photon-treated patients. Among patients across the cohort who died, overall survival time showed an inverse correlation with a larger post-nadir drop in TCR diversity. After the lymphocyte count nadir, repertoires from photon-treated patients showed oligoclonal expansion, particularly of CD8+ Temra cells, and this expansion drove the decline in diversity. The survival association was examined only in patients who died, and the authors described better survival with proton therapy as a possibility, not as a demonstrated result.

Preparation of the library involved the immunoSEQ multiplex PCR assay. T cell repertoires were profiled by deep sequencing of rearranged TCR beta loci, alongside multiparametric flow cytometry. The source is immuneACCESS, and TCRdb retained only in-frame sequences with V and J called. Part of the clones is not carried over; for the studies checked, unresolved V genes explain less than half of this, and the remainder is unexplained. Here the sample has 15,000 to 20,000 clones; 80% to 90% occur a single time. The ten top clones hold roughly 10% of the sample. There are a few counts of this clone. Its antigen has not been determined. Base qualities are missing; no much larger clone stands one base away. According to the germline V gene (reference sequence), CDR1 reads SEHNR and CDR2 reads FQNEAQ. Here V drops 1 base and J drops 9 bases, and the junction holds 7 bases not matched to any gene. There are 15 amino acids in the CDR3, from cysteine to phenylalanine inclusive. Just CDR3 DNA is preserved here, 45 bases in frame from base 1.

This TCR derives from a man between 65 and 85 years old with pancreatic cancer. The V gene is TRBV7-9 and the J gene is TRBJ2-1; TRBD2 matches 9 bases in the middle. The sequences come from peripheral blood, collected from a patient treated with proton-based radiotherapy. The CDR3 region has the sequence CASSLGVAGVSEQFF. The DNA is as follows: TGTGCCAGCAGCTTAGGTGTAGCGGGGGTGTCTGAGCAGTTCTTC.